This T cell receptor beta chain came from a study of blood T cell repertoires in COVID-19. Whole-study context: Acute and convalescent COVID-19 specimens originated in the United States, Italy and Spain.

How the authors handled the data: Estimation of nucleated cell counts relied on the amplification of reference gene primers. TCRdb's table, derived via immunoSEQ multiplex PCR, lists solely in-frame clones and lacks some. V and J calls and clone size come straight from that table; D and trimming were deduced from the DNA. This table has fewer than 250,000 clones, roughly 88% appearing once. The CDR3 is made up of 15 amino acids. CDR1 is SGHDT, CDR2 YYEEEE, per germline. V was pared by 2 bases and J by 6 bases, with 6 bases of the junction left unmatched. Sequencing used peripheral blood. This TCR derives from a woman aged 80 or older with COVID-19, enrolled during active disease. This chain joins TRBV5-6 and TRBJ2-2; 8 nucleotides align to TRBD1. The CDR3 here is CASSFRDRPSGELFF. The CDR3 DNA sequence: TGTGCCAGCAGCTTTCGGGACAGGCCATCCGGGGAGCTGTTTTTT.